This T cell receptor (beta chain) was retrieved from a study of cytomegalovirus exposure and HLA in healthy donors. Study outcomes and limitations: Several of the most significant clusters appeared, in a later analysis, to be linked to common viral pathogens. Per a prior analysis, the majority of TCR beta V segments were productive roughly 87% or roughly 30% of the time. Cytomegalovirus status was reportedly diagnosed by the classifier with high specificity and sensitivity. V segments that were indistinguishable, TRBV6-2 and TRBV6-3 among them, were omitted from analysis.

13 Jbeta primers and 60 Vbeta primers were used for the PCR. The method was immunoSEQ multiplex PCR; TCRdb's version includes in-frame clones alone and lacks a portion of them. This table holds approximately 160,000 clones, 65% to 85% found once. CDR1 is SGHTA and CDR2 is FQGNSA in the germline V gene. Trimming took 4 bases from V and 4 from J; bases not matched to a gene: 6. The CDR3 sequence is 14 residues long. In regard to this clone: Its target is unknown.

The specimen was PBMCs. The chain couples TRBV7-2 to TRBJ2-5, with 7 bases that match TRBD1. The origin of this receptor is a woman between 40 and 50 years old in good health and CMV-seropositive. The CDR3 protein is CASSSGQMGETQYF. The CDR3, as DNA: TGTGCCAGCAGCTCGGGACAGATGGGAGAGACCCAGTACTTC.